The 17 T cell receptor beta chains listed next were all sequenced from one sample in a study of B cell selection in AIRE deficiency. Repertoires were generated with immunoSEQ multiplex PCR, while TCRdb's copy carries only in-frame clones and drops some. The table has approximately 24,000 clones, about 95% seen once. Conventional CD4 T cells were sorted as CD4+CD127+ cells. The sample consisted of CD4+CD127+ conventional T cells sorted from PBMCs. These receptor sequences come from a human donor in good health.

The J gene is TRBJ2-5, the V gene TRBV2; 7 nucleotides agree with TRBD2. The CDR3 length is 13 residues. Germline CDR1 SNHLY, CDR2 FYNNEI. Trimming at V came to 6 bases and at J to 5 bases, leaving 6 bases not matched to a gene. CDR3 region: CASSRGGVETQYF. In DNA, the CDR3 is TGTGCCAGCAGCCGTGGGGGGGTTGAGACCCAGTACTTC.

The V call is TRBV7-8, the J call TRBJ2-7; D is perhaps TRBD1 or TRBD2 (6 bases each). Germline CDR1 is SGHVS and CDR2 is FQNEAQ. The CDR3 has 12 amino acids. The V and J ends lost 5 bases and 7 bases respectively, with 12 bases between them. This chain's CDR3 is CASSGGPREQYF. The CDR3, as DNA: TGTGCCAGCAGCGGGGGGCCGAGGGAGCAGTACTTC.

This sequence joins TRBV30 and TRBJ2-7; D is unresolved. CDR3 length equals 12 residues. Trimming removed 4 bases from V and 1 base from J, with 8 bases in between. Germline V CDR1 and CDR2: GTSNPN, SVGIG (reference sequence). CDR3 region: CAWNQWSYEQYF. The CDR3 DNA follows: TGTGCCTGGAATCAATGGTCCTACGAGCAGTACTTC.

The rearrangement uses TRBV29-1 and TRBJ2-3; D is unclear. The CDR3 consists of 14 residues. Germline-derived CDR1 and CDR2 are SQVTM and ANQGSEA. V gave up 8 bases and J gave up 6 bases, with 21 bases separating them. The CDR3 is CSLRLDRDRDTQYF. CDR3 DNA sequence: TGCAGCTTGAGGTTGGATAGAGATAGGGATACGCAGTATTTT.

CDR3 sequence reads: CASSLHGLTSTDTQYF. The CDR3 bases are TGTGCCAGCAGCTTGCATGGGCTAACTAGCACAGATACGCAGTATTTT. The rearrangement links TRBV7-9 to TRBJ2-3; no reliable D call. This CDR3 comprises 16 residues. Trimming removed 3 bases from V and 0 bases from J, with 13 bases in between. The germline V gene encodes CDR1 SEHNR and CDR2 FQNEAQ (reference sequence).

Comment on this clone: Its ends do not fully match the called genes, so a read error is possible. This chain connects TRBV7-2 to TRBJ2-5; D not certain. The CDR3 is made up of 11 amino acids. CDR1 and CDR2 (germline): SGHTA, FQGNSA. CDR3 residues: CASTLRETQYF. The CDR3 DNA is TGTGCCAGCACCTTACGGGAGACCCAGTACTTC.

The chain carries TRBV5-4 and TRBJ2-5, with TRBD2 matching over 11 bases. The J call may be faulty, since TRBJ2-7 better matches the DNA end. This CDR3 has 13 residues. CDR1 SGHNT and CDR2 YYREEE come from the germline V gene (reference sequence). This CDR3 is CASTVAGGDEQYF. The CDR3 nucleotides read TGTGCCAGCACCGTAGCGGGAGGGGACGAGCAGTACTTC.

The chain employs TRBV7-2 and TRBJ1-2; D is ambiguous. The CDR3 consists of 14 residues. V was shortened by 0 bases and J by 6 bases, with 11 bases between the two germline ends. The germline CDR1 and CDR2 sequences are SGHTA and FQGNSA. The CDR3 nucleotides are TGTGCCAGCAGCTTAGCCGGGGTGAAAGATGGCTACACCTTC. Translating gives CASSLAGVKDGYTF.

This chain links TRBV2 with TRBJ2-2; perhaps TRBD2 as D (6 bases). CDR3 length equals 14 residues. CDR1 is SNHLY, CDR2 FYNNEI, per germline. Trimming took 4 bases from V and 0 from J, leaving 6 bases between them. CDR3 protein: CASSGLANTGELFF. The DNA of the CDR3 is TGTGCCAGCAGTGGACTAGCGAACACCGGGGAGCTGTTTTTT.

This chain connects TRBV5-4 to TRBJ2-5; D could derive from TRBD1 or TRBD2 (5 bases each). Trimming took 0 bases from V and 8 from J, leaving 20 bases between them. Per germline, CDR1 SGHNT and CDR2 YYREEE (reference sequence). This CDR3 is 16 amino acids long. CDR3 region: CASSLAHTGTRSTQYF. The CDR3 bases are TGTGCCAGCAGCTTGGCACACACGGGGACCCGAAGCACCCAGTACTTC.

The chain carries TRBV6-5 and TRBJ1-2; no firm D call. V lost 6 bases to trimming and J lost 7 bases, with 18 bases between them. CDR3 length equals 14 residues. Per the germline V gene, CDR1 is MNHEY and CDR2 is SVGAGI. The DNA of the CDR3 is TGTGCCAGCAGCCCCGGAGGCCAAAGCGGTGGCTACACCTTC. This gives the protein CASSPGGQSGGYTF.

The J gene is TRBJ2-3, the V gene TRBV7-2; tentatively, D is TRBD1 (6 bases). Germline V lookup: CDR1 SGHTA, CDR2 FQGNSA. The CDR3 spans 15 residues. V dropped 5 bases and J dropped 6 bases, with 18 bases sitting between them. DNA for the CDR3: TGTGCCAGCAGCCTCCGAGGGGGTCAGTACGATACGCAGTATTTT. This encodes CASSLRGGQYDTQYF.

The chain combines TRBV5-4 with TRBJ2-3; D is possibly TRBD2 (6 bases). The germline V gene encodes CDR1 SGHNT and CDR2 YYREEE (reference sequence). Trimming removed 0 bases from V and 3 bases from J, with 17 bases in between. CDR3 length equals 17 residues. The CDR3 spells CASSLATGAGGTDTQYF. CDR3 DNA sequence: TGTGCCAGCAGCTTGGCCACTGGGGCTGGGGGGACAGATACGCAGTATTTT.

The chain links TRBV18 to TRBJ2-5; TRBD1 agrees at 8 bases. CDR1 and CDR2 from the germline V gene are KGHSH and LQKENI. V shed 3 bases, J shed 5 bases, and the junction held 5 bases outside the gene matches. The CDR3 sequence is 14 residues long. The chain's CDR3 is CASSPQGAGETQYF. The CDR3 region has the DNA TGTGCCAGCTCACCGCAGGGGGCTGGCGAGACCCAGTACTTC.

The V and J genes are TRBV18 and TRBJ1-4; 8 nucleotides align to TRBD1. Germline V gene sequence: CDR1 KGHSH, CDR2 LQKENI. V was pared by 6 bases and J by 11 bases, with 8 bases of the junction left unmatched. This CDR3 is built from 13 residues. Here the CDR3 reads CASSTGQVEKLFF. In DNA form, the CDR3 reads TGTGCCAGCTCGACGGGACAGGTGGAGAAACTGTTTTTT.

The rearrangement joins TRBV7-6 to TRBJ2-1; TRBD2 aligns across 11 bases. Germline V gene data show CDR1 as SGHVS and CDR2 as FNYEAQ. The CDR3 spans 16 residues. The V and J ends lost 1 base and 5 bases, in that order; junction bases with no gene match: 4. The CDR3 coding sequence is TGTGCCAGCAGCTTAGGACAACTAGCGGGGGACAATGAGCAGTTCTTC. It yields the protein CASSLGQLAGDNEQFF. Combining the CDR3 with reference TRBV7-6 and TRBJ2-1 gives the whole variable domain GAGVSQSPRYKVTKRGQDVALRCDPISGHVSLYWYRQALGQGPEFLTYFNYEAQQDKSGLPNDRFSAERPEGSISTLTIQRTEQRDSAMYRCASSLGQLAGDNEQFFGPGTRLTVL.

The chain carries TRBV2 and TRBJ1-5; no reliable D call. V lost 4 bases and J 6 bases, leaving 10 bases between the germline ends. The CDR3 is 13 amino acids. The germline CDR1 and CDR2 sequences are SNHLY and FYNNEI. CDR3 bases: TGTGCCAGCAGTGTGCTTCAAGCTCAGCCCCAGCATTTT. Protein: CASSVLQAQPQHF.